A selection of T cell receptor beta chains follows, all from one sample in a study of T cell responses to AZD1222 COVID-19 vaccine. Produced via immunoSEQ multiplex PCR; TCRdb's table is partial and in-frame only. The profile shows some 160,000 clones, around 92% of them singletons. This sample comprised peripheral blood, obtained on day 0 of AZD1222 vaccination. These receptor sequences come from an adult in good health. The CDR3 runs from the conserved cysteine through the conserved F or W. A D gene is named only where the DNA matches it firmly. A clone size is listed for some rows: how often the clone was seen (once, few, many), or a class if it is expanded.

v_gene	d_gene	j_gene	abundance	CDR3nt	CDR3aa
TRBV18	-	TRBJ1-3	-	TGTGCCAGCTCACCATCGGGACCAGGGGCCGGCGGTGGAAACACCATATATTTT	CASSPSGPGAGGGNTIYF
TRBV10-2	-	TRBJ1-6	-	TGCGCCAGCAGTGAATTCGTGTTAGGTTCACCCCTCCACTTT	CASSEFVLGSPLHF
TRBV19	TRBD1	TRBJ1-6	-	TGTGCCAGTACTATTCGGACAGGAGCGATTAATTCACCCCTCCACTTT	CASTIRTGAINSPLHF
TRBV6-5	TRBD1	TRBJ1-6	-	TGTGCCAGCAGTTACCTGGGACAGGGGAATTCACCCCTCCACTTT	CASSYLGQGNSPLHF
TRBV18	TRBD2	TRBJ2-1	-	TGTGCCAGCTCACCACGTGTTACTAGCGGGGGGAACGAGCAGTTCTTC	CASSPRVTSGGNEQFF
TRBV4-3	TRBD2	TRBJ2-1	once	TGCGCCAGCAGCCATATCACGCCGGGACTAGCGGGGGGGAAGCAGTTCTTC	CASSHITPGLAGGKQFF
TRBV7-6	TRBD2	TRBJ2-1	few	TGTGCCAGCAGCTTAGCCCTCCGGGGGGACAATGAGCAGTTCTTC	CASSLALRGDNEQFF
TRBV7-3	-	TRBJ2-7	-	TGTGCCAGCAGCTTAATCGGGGGAGATTACGAGCAGTACTTC	CASSLIGGDYEQYF
TRBV2	TRBD2	TRBJ2-7	-	TGTGCCAGTACCTTCGGCGGGGGACTATACGAGCAGTACTTC	CASTFGGGLYEQYF
TRBV6-5	-	TRBJ1-1	-	TGTGCCAGCAGTATGGGACCGAACACTGAAGCTTTCTTT	CASSMGPNTEAFF
TRBV19	-	TRBJ1-5	-	TGTGCCAGTAGTATACCAGGGGCTCAGCCCCAGCATTTT	CASSIPGAQPQHF
TRBV19	-	TRBJ1-2	-	TGTGCCAGTAGTCCTAGTGCCGACTATGGCTACACCTTC	CASSPSADYGYTF
TRBV20-1	TRBD1	TRBJ2-7	-	TGCAGTGCTAGTGGGGGACAGGGTATCCACGAGCAGTACTTC	CSASGGQGIHEQYF
TRBV18	-	TRBJ1-4	-	TGTGCCAGCTCACTCCGGGACGGAGAAAAACTGTTTTTT	CASSLRDGEKLFF
TRBV6-5	-	TRBJ1-5	-	TGTGCCAGCGATTTCCCCCCCCGTCAGCCCCAGCATTTT	CASDFPPRQPQHF
TRBV24-1	-	TRBJ2-3	-	TGTGCCACCAGTGACGCGCCGGGAGCGGGCTTTACAGATACGCAGTATTTT	CATSDAPGAGFTDTQYF
TRBV30	-	TRBJ1-5	-	TGTGCCTGGAGTGTTGGACTTGACAATCAGCCCCAGCATTTT	CAWSVGLDNQPQHF
TRBV3-1/TRBV3-2	-	TRBJ1-1	-	TGTGCCAGCAGCCAAGTGGGATCGGGCACTGAAGCTTTCTTT	CASSQVGSGTEAFF
TRBV28	-	TRBJ1-2	-	TGTGCCAGCAGTGAGTTGGCCGACTATGGCTACACCTTC	CASSELADYGYTF
TRBV11-3	-	TRBJ1-6	once	TGTGCCAGCAGCTCCCGAGCCGGCGCGAATTCACCCCTCCACTTT	CASSSRAGANSPLHF
TRBV12-5	-	TRBJ1-2	-	TGTGCTAGTGGTTTGGTAAGCAGGAACTATGGCTACACCTTC	CASGLVSRNYGYTF
TRBV7-9	-	TRBJ1-4	-	TGTGCCAGCAGCTTAGTCACAACTAATGAAAAACTGTTTTTT	CASSLVTTNEKLFF
TRBV10-3	TRBD2	TRBJ2-7	-	TGTGCCATCAGGTCTAGCGGGGGGGCCGGCTACGAGCAGTACTTC	CAIRSSGGAGYEQYF
TRBV15	-	TRBJ1-2	-	TGTGCCACCAGCAGAGTGGGCAATGCTAACTATGGCTACACCTTC	CATSRVGNANYGYTF
TRBV30	-	TRBJ1-6	-	TGTGCCTGGGGGGGGGCCAGGCAGTCACCCCTCCACTTT	CAWGGARQSPLHF
TRBV29-1	-	TRBJ1-1	-	TGCAGCGTTGTTAACCGGGCCTTGAACACTGAAGCTTTCTTT	CSVVNRALNTEAFF
TRBV10-2	-	TRBJ1-1	-	TGCGCCAGCACCAACCCCGGAGGGGATAATGAAGCTTTCTTT	CASTNPGGDNEAFF
TRBV19	-	TRBJ1-6	-	TGTGCCAGTATGCTGACCGGAGATAATTCACCCCTCCACTTT	CASMLTGDNSPLHF
TRBV29-1	TRBD1	TRBJ1-1	-	TGCAGCGTTGGGACAGGGTACGACACTGAAGCTTTCTTT	CSVGTGYDTEAFF
TRBV28	-	TRBJ1-2	-	TGTGCCAGCACTCTACACCCGAGGTATGGCTACACCTTC	CASTLHPRYGYTF
TRBV5-6	-	TRBJ2-7	-	TGTGCCAGCACCGCCGGGACAAACTACGAGCAGTACTTC	CASTAGTNYEQYF
TRBV19	TRBD1	TRBJ1-5	-	TGTGCCAGTAGCATCGGACAGGCACTGCGGCAGCCCCAGCATTTT	CASSIGQALRQPQHF
TRBV18	TRBD1	TRBJ1-2	-	TGTGCCAGCTCACCGCGGACAGGGGAACGTTATGGCTACACCTTC	CASSPRTGERYGYTF
TRBV15	TRBD1	TRBJ1-5	-	TGTGCCACCAGCAGAGGACCGGGACAGGGCGGTCAGCCCCAGCATTTT	CATSRGPGQGGQPQHF
TRBV5-4	TRBD1	TRBJ1-1	-	TGTGCCAGCAGCTTGGGGACAGGGGGCACTGAAGCTTTCTTT	CASSLGTGGTEAFF
TRBV29-1	-	TRBJ1-1	-	TGCAGCGTTGGACAGAGAATGAACACTGAAGCTTTCTTT	CSVGQRMNTEAFF